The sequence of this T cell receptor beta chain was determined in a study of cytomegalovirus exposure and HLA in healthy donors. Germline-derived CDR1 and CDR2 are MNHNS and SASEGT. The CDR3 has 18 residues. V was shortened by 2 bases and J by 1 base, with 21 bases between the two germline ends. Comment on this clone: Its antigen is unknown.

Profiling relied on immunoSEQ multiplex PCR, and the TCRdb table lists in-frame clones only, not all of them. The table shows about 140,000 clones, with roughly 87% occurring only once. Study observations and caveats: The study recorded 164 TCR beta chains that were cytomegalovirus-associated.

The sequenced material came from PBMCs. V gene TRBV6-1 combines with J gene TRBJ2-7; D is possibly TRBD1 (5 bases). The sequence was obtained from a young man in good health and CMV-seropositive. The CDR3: CASSELWYGPQGSYEQYF. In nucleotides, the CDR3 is TGTGCCAGCAGTGAATTGTGGTACGGGCCCCAGGGATCCTACGAGCAGTACTTC.